This entry concerns a single T cell receptor beta chain. Original processing methods: Estimated nucleated cell counts came from reference gene primer amplification. The protocol was immunoSEQ multiplex PCR, while the TCRdb copy is restricted to in-frame clones and leaves out a portion. V and J calls and clone size follow that table, whereas D and trimming were derived from the DNA. The repertoire holds around 70,000 clones, with over 80% as singletons. The data are from a study of blood T cell repertoires in COVID-19. Study-level background: Samples taken during acute and convalescent COVID-19 were collected in the United States, Italy and Spain. T cells, B-cell-depleted T cells, or PBMCs supplied cDNA or gDNA.

J gave up 2 bases and V 1 base, and 4 bases lay outside the gene matches. Germline lookup yields CDR1 LGHDT and CDR2 YNNKEL (reference sequence). The CDR3 consists of 17 residues. This clonotype originated in a human donor in a cohort sampled during active COVID-19. The sequencing sample was made of peripheral blood. This chain links TRBV3-1 (or the pseudogene TRBV3-2) with TRBJ2-1; 11 bases fit TRBD1. CDR3 nucleotide sequence: TGTGCCAGCAGCCAAGGGCCGGGACAGGGGGCCTACAATGAGCAGTTCTTC. This sequence encodes CASSQGPGQGAYNEQFF.